The entry that follows covers one T cell receptor (beta chain) sequence. The V end was cut by 0 bases, the J end by 6 bases, with 15 bases between. Germline V CDR1 and CDR2: MGHRA, YSYEKL. The CDR3 sequence is 15 residues long. The data were obtained in a study of T cells in tuberculosis. Study-wide context: IGRA-negative adolescents, IGRA-positive adolescents with latent tuberculosis and adults with active tuberculosis formed this South African cohort.

TCRdb's copy holds only in-frame clones and misses some; the assay was immunoSEQ multiplex PCR. The sample includes over 30,000 clones, more than 85% seen only once; the top ten take approximately 10%. As for time point: new active TB diagnosis, blood taken before or within 7 days of starting treatment. Each patient had positive sputum smear microscopy and/or positive culture. This chain links TRBV4-1 with TRBJ2-7; a possible D gene is TRBD1 (6 bases). The clonotype originates from an adult with tuberculosis. This specimen was PBMCs, taken at tuberculosis diagnosis. The CDR3, as DNA: TGCGCCAGCAGCCAAGATGAGGGCAGGGGTCGCGAGCAGTACTTC. Translated: CASSQDEGRGREQYF.